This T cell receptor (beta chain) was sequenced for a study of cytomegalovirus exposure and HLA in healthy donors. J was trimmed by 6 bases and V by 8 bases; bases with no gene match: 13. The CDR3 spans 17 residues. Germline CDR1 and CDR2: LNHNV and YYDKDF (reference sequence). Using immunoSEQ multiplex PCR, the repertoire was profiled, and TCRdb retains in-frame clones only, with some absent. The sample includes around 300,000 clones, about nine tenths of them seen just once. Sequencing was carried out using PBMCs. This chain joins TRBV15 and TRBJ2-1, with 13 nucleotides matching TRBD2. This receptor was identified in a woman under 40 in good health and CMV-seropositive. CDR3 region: CATELRARTSGSNEQFF. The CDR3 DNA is TGTGCCACCGAATTACGAGCTAGGACTAGCGGGAGCAATGAGCAGTTCTTC.